The 13 T cell receptor beta chains listed next were all sequenced from one sample in a study of T cell responses to AZD1222 COVID-19 vaccine. Sequenced by immunoSEQ multiplex PCR; TCRdb stores in-frame clones only, minus some. Among about 150,000 clones listed, roughly 90% were seen once. The specimen comprised peripheral blood, sampled on day 0 of AZD1222 vaccination. These receptors all stem from an adult in good health.

The CDR3 is CASAVDLNQPQHF. The CDR3 nucleotides are TGTGCTAGTGCCGTGGACCTAAATCAGCCCCAGCATTTT. This sequence joins TRBV12-5 and TRBJ1-5; no clear D. V gave up 7 bases and J gave up 4 bases, with 11 bases separating them. The germline V gene encodes CDR1 LGHNT and CDR2 FRNRAP. CDR3 length: 13 amino acids.

This clone appeared once. The V call is TRBV28, the J call TRBJ2-7, with D possibly TRBD1 on 5 matching bases. The CDR3 is 14 amino acids. Trimming removed 7 bases at V and 2 bases at J, with 15 bases between. Germline CDR1 and CDR2: MDHEN and SYDVKM. The CDR3 here is CASIARQGAYEQYF. CDR3 coding DNA: TGTGCCAGCATCGCAAGGCAGGGCGCCTACGAGCAGTACTTC.

With respect to this clone: One end of the junction fails to match germline, which may point to a read error. The chain carries TRBV18 and TRBJ1-1, with 10 bases lining up with TRBD1. The CDR3 consists of 15 residues. Germline V gene data show CDR1 as KGHSH and CDR2 as LQKENI. In DNA form, the CDR3 reads TGTGCCAGTTCACCTGGGACAGGGGCATCCACTGAAGCTTTCTTT. Protein sequence: CASSPGTGASTEAFF.

The chain uses TRBV15 and TRBJ1-1, with no clear D. Trimming took off 0 bases at V and 1 base at J, with 9 bases between the two ends. Germline CDR1 is LNHNV and CDR2 is YYDKDF (reference sequence). The CDR3 spans 15 residues. CDR3 in amino acids: CATSRDRSPNTEAFF. Here the CDR3 DNA reads TGTGCCACCAGCAGAGACCGATCACCGAACACTGAAGCTTTCTTT. Variable domain in full (rest from reference TRBV15 and TRBJ1-1): DAMVIQNPRYQVTQFGKPVTLSCSQTLNHNVMYWYQQKSSQAPKLLFHYYDKDFNNEADTPDNFQSRRPNTSFCFLDIRSPGLGDTAMYLCATSRDRSPNTEAFFGQGTRLTVV.

This chain connects TRBV15 to TRBJ2-6, with D perhaps matching TRBD2 (5 bases). V lost 0 bases and J 1 base, leaving 16 bases between the germline ends. The germline CDR1 and CDR2 sequences are LNHNV and YYDKDF (reference sequence). The CDR3 is 19 amino acids. CDR3 nucleotides: TGTGCCACCAGCAGAGATTACCCGGGCCGCGGGTCTGGGGCCAACGTCCTGACTTTC. As protein: CATSRDYPGRGSGANVLTF.

The chain employs TRBV7-2 and TRBJ2-3, with 7 positions matching TRBD2. CDR1 and CDR2 from the germline V gene are SGHTA and FQGNSA. The V gene end was trimmed by 3 bases and the J gene end by 2 bases; junction bases not matched to a gene: 5. CDR3 length: 15 amino acids. In DNA form, the CDR3 reads TGTGCCAGCAGCTTCTCAGGGACTAACACAGATACGCAGTATTTT. Protein sequence: CASSFSGTNTDTQYF. Drawing the rest from reference TRBV7-2 and TRBJ2-3, the complete variable domain is GAGVSQSPSNKVTEKGKDVELRCDPISGHTALYWYRQSLGQGLEFLIYFQGNSAPDKSGLPSDRFSAERTGGSVSTLTIQRTQQEDSAVYLCASSFSGTNTDTQYFGPGTRLTVL.

V usage is TRBV3-1 (or the pseudogene TRBV3-2) and J usage is TRBJ2-7; 9 nucleotides line up with TRBD2. Germline CDR1 and CDR2: LGHDT and YNNKEL (reference sequence). This CDR3 contains 13 residues. The junction had 3 bases not matched to a gene; V was cut back by 3 bases and J by 6 bases. Here the CDR3 reads CASSQLAGSEQYF. CDR3 nucleotides: TGTGCCAGCAGCCAGCTAGCGGGGAGCGAGCAGTACTTC.

The chain combines TRBV6-5 with TRBJ2-4, with a possible D match to TRBD2 (6 bases). V lost 5 bases, J lost 6 bases, and 17 bases lay in between. Per the germline V gene, CDR1 is MNHEY and CDR2 is SVGAGI. The CDR3 sequence is 15 residues long. In DNA, the CDR3 is TGTGCCAGCAGTCCCCCCGGGAGTCGGGGAAACATTCAGTACTTC. Translated: CASSPPGSRGNIQYF.

V and J are TRBV15 and TRBJ2-6; perhaps TRBD1 as D (5 bases). The germline CDR1 and CDR2 sequences are LNHNV and YYDKDF (reference sequence). This CDR3 is built from 19 residues. Trimming pared 1 base from V and 0 bases from J, leaving 16 bases between. In DNA, the CDR3 is TGTGCCACCAGCAGAGTAGGGGCGGTTGGACCCTCTGGGGCCAACGTCCTGACTTTC. Residues: CATSRVGAVGPSGANVLTF.

The chain employs TRBV6-5 and TRBJ1-1; TRBD1 might be the D (6 bases). The CDR3 is 13 residues long. Trimming removed 6 bases at V and 6 bases at J, with 14 bases between. The germline V gene encodes CDR1 MNHEY and CDR2 SVGAGI. The CDR3 spells CASSPPGAAEAFF. DNA for the CDR3: TGTGCCAGCAGCCCACCAGGGGCGGCTGAAGCTTTCTTT.

The chain recombines TRBV20-1 with TRBJ1-5; weak D call: TRBD1 (5 bases). CDR3 length equals 14 residues. In germline, CDR1 is DFQATT, CDR2 SNEGSKA (reference sequence). Trimming left V 3 bases short and J 4 bases short, with 13 bases between. Written as DNA, the CDR3 is TGCAGTGCTAGTGTCCGGGGCATAAATCAGCCCCAGCATTTT. This translates into CSASVRGINQPQHF.

This chain joins TRBV25-1 and TRBJ1-3; maybe TRBD1 (6 bases). Germline CDR1 and CDR2: MGHDK and SYGVNS. The CDR3 totals 14 residues. The V gene lost 5 bases and the J gene lost 6 bases, with 14 bases spanning the gap. The CDR3 protein is CASSLAGDVNTIYF. CDR3 in DNA: TGTGCCAGCAGTTTAGCAGGGGATGTAAACACCATATATTTT.

CDR3 coding DNA: TGCAGCGCCCAGGGTAGCAATCAGCCCCAGCATTTT. Amino acid sequence: CSAQGSNQPQHF. This chain joins TRBV29-1 and TRBJ1-5, with D maybe TRBD1 (5 bases). Trimming took off 7 bases at V and 0 bases at J, with 7 bases between the two ends. The CDR3 has 12 residues. CDR1 SQVTM and CDR2 ANQGSEA come from the germline V gene. The full variable domain, with the rest looked up from reference TRBV29-1 and TRBJ1-5, is SAVISQKPSRDICQRGTSLTIQCQVDSQVTMMFWYRQQPGQSLTLIATANQGSEATYESGFVIDKFPISRPNLTFSTLTVSNMSPEDSSIYLCSAQGSNQPQHFGDGTRLSIL.